A single sample is the source of the 7 T cell receptor beta chains below, sequenced in a study of Graves' ophthalmopathy and Graves' hyperthyroidism. RNA transcripts provided the template for amplifying TCR beta CDR3 regions. The workflow started with a first-round RT-PCR run with HTBI primers and then moved on to a second-round multiplex PCR. Each CDR3 protein is one row after TCRdb ran MiXCR on the multiplex PCR reads. The sample holds approximately 500,000 distinct CDR3 sequences; approximately 15% are singletons and the top ten take roughly 9.8%. The sequenced sample consisted of blood. These TCRs come from a woman aged 25 to 39 with Graves' ophthalmopathy.

This clonotype was seen at least ten times. This rearrangement joins TRBV12-3 or TRBV12-4 to TRBJ2-5; 7 bases are a match to TRBD1. This CDR3 is built from 18 residues. The V gene end was trimmed by 6 bases and the J gene end by 7 bases; junction bases not matched to a gene: 23. The CDR3 protein is CASSQRQGSALVRLTQYF. The CDR3, as DNA: TGTGCCAGCAGCCAAAGACAGGGATCCGCCTTAGTTCGTTTGACCCAGTACTTC.

This clonotype was picked up many times. V gene TRBV7-8 combines with J gene TRBJ2-5, with D possibly TRBD2 on 5 matching bases. Germline values: CDR1 SGHVS, CDR2 FQNEAQ. The V end was cut by 5 bases, the J end by 2 bases, with 9 bases between. The CDR3 is 13 residues long. CDR3 nucleotide sequence: TGTGCCAGCAGCCCCCCGGGACAAGAGACCCAGTACTTC. Encoded protein: CASSPPGQETQYF.

This clonotype was observed at least ten times. The chain employs TRBV6-5 and TRBJ1-6, with D perhaps matching TRBD1 (5 bases). Trimming shortened V by 0 bases and J by 7 bases, and 19 bases separated the two germline ends. The CDR3 spans 18 residues. Germline V gene sequence: CDR1 MNHEY, CDR2 SVGAGI. This CDR3 is CASSYSAGQYPRNSPLHF. The CDR3 DNA is TGTGCCAGCAGTTACTCTGCAGGGCAGTACCCTCGCAATTCACCCCTCCACTTT.

This clonotype occurred many times. The chain links TRBV11-2 to TRBJ2-7, with TRBD2 as a possible D gene (5 bases). Trimming removed 6 bases from V and 2 bases from J, with 11 bases in between. Germline CDR1 is SGHAT and CDR2 is FQNNGV. This CDR3 is built from 13 residues. DNA for the CDR3: TGTGCCAGCAGGTCCCTAGCAGCCTACGAGCAGTACTTC. Translated: CASRSLAAYEQYF.

This chain joins TRBV12-3 or TRBV12-4 and TRBJ1-1; D is unresolved. V was pared by 3 bases and J by 8 bases, with 16 bases between. This CDR3 region has 14 residues. Here the CDR3 reads CASSLGRQSREAFF. CDR3 coding DNA: TGTGCCAGCAGTTTGGGGAGGCAGTCCAGGGAAGCTTTCTTT.

This clonotype was counted at least ten times. The chain couples TRBV28 to TRBJ2-5, with D perhaps matching TRBD2 (6 bases). CDR1 and CDR2 from the germline V gene are MDHEN and SYDVKM. Trimming shortened V by 5 bases and J by 4 bases, and 17 bases separated the two germline ends. The CDR3 sequence is 15 residues long. The CDR3 sequence: CASSPKVGRGETQYF. CDR3 sequence (DNA): TGTGCCAGCAGTCCCAAGGTTGGGCGGGGAGAGACCCAGTACTTC.

As regards this clonotype: An end of the junction differs from the germline gene, which may be a read error. The chain uses TRBV4-1 and TRBJ2-5, with unresolved D. Germline CDR1 is MGHRA and CDR2 is YSYEKL. The CDR3 spans 12 residues. The CDR3 protein is CASIQVQETQYF. The DNA for the CDR3 is TGCGCCAGCATCCAAGTACAAGAGACCCAGTACTTC.